This T cell receptor beta chain derives from a study of PD-1 blockade in classical Hodgkin lymphoma. Study findings and constraints: Complete responders' baseline diversity resembled that of newly diagnosed patients.

CDR3 length equals 17 residues. CDR1 is SNHLY, CDR2 FYNNEI, per germline. V lost 8 bases to trimming and J lost 5 bases, with 24 bases between them. The table came from immunoSEQ multiplex PCR; TCRdb's copy has only in-frame clones and leaves some out. The table shows more than 95,000 clones, with around nine tenths occurring only once. This clone was detected only a few times. Its antigen remains unknown. The time point here: cycle 4 day 1 (C4D1), after around six weeks of nivolumab. In every patient, relapse followed autologous stem cell transplantation, while exposure to brentuximab vedotin differed.

The source was peripheral blood mononuclear cells (PBMCs), collected before the fourth cycle of nivolumab. The sequence was obtained from a human donor with classical Hodgkin lymphoma. V is TRBV2 and J is TRBJ2-2; weak D call: TRBD2 (7 bases). The DNA of the CDR3 is TGTGCCAGCTCCGGCCGGGGGCGGGAGATGAGTACCGGGGAGCTGTTTTTT. Translated: CASSGRGREMSTGELFF.